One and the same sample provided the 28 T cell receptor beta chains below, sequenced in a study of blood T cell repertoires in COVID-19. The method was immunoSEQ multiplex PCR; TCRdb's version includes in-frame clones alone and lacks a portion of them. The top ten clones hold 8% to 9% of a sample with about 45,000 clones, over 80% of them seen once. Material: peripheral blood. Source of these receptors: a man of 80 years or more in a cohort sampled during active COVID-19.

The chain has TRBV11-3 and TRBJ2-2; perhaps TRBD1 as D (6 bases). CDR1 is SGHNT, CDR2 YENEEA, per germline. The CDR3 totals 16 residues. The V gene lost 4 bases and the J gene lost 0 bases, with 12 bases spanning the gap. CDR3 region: CASSWVGGSNTGELFF. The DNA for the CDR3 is TGTGCCAGCAGCTGGGTAGGGGGATCGAACACCGGGGAGCTGTTTTTT.

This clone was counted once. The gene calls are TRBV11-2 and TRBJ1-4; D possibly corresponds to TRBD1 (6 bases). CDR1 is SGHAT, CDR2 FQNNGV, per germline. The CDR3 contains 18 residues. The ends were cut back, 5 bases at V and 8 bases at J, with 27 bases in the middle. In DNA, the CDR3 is TGTGCCAGCAGCCCACAGGGCCACAACCCGTACCCATCCGAAAAACTGTTTTTT. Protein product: CASSPQGHNPYPSEKLFF.

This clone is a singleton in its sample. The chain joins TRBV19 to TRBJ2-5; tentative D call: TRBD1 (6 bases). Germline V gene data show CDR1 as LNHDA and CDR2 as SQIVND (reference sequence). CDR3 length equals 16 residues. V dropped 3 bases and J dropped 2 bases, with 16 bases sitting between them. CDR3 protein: CASSIRRPRGQETQYF. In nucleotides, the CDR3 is TGTGCCAGTAGTATCCGAAGACCGAGGGGGCAAGAGACCCAGTACTTC.

In DNA form, the CDR3 reads TGTGCCAGCAGCCTAAGACAGGGGTCAGATACGCAGTATTTT. Its protein product is CASSLRQGSDTQYF. The chain uses TRBV3-1 (or the pseudogene TRBV3-2) and TRBJ2-3; 8 bases match TRBD1. The CDR3 extends over 14 amino acids. CDR1 is LGHDT, CDR2 YNNKEL, per germline (reference sequence). With V trimmed by 4 bases and J by 4 bases, 4 bases remained unmatched.

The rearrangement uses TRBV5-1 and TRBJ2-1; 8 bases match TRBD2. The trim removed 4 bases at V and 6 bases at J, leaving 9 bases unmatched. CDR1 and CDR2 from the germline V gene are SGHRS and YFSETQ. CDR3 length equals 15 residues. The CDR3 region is CASSPSGRGGNEQFF. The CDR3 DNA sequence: TGCGCCAGCAGCCCAAGCGGGAGAGGGGGCAATGAGCAGTTCTTC.

CDR3 nucleotide sequence: TGTGCCAGCAGCTTAGCCCGGGGACACGGCAGAAAAAACACCGGGGAGCTGTTTTTT. Its translation: CASSLARGHGRKNTGELFF. The J gene is TRBJ1-3, the V gene TRBV7-8; TRBD1 might be the D (6 bases). The end of the DNA is better explained by TRBJ2-2, so the J call may be wrong. The CDR3 covers 19 residues. CDR1 SGHVS and CDR2 FQNEAQ come from the germline V gene.

CDR3 in DNA: TGCGCCACCACGACAGGATTGGGCACTGAAGCTTTCTTT. Encoded protein: CATTTGLGTEAFF. This chain uses TRBV10-1 with TRBJ1-1; possible D gene TRBD1, 6 bases. The CDR3 loop spans 13 amino acids. Trimming stripped 10 bases from V and 4 bases from J, with 16 bases between. Germline values: CDR1 WNHNN, CDR2 SYGVQD (reference sequence).

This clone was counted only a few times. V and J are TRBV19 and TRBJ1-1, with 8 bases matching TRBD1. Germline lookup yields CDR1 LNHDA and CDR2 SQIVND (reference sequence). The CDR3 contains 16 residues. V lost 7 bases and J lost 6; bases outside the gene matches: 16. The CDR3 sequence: CASIARPGGSVSEAFF. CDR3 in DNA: TGTGCCAGTATAGCCCGTCCAGGGGGCTCTGTCTCTGAAGCTTTCTTT.

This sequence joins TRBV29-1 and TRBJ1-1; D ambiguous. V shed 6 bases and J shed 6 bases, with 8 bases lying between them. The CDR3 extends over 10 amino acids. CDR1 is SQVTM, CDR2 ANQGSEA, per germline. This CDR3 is CSVRGAEAFF. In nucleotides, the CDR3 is TGCAGCGTCCGCGGCGCTGAAGCTTTCTTT.

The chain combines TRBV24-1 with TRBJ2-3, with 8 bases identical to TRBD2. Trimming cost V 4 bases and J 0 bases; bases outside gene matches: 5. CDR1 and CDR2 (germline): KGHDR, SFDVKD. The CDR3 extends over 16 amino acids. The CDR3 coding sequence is TGTGCCACCAGTGAGGTAGCGGGGACTAGCACAGATACGCAGTATTTT. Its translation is CATSEVAGTSTDTQYF.

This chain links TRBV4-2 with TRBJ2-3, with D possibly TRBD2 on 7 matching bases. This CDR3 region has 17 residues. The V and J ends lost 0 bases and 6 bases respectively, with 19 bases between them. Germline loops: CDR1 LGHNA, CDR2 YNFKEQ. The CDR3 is CASSQDNWRGPSDTQYF. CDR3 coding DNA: TGTGCCAGCAGCCAAGATAATTGGCGGGGGCCCTCGGATACGCAGTATTTT.

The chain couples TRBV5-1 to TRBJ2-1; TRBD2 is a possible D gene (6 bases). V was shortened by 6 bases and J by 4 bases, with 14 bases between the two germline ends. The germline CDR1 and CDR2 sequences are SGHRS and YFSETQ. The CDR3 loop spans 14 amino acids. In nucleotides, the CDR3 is TGCGCCAGCAACCCCGGAGGGCTATACAATGAGCAGTTCTTC. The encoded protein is CASNPGGLYNEQFF.

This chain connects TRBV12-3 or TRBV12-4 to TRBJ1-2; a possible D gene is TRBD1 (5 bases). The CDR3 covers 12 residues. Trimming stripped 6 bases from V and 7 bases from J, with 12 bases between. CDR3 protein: CASRAGTRGYTF. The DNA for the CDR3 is TGTGCCAGCAGGGCCGGGACTCGTGGCTACACCTTC.

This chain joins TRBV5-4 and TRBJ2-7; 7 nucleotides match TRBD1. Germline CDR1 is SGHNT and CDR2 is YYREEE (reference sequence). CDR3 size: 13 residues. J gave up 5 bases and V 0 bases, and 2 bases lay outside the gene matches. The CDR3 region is CASSLDRGDEQYF. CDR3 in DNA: TGTGCCAGCAGCTTGGACAGGGGAGACGAGCAGTACTTC.

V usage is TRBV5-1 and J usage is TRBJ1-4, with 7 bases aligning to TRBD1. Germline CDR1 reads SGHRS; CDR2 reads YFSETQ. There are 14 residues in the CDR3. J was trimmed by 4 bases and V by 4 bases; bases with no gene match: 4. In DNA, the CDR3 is TGCGCCAGCAGCACAGGGGACCTTAATGAAAAACTGTTTTTT. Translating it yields CASSTGDLNEKLFF.

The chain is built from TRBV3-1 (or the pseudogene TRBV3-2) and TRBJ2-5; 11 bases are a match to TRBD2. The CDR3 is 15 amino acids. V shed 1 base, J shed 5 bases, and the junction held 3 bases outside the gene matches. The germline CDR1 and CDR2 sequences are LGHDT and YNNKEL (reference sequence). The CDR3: CASSQGSSGGETQYF. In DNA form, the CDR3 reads TGTGCCAGCAGCCAAGGGTCTAGCGGGGGGGAGACCCAGTACTTC.

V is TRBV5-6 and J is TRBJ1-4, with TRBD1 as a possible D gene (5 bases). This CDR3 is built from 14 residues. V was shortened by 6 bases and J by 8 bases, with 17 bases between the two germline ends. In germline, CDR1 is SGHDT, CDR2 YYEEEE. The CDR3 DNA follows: TGTGCCAGCACCTCCGGGACTGAAGTAGAAAAACTGTTTTTT. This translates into CASTSGTEVEKLFF.

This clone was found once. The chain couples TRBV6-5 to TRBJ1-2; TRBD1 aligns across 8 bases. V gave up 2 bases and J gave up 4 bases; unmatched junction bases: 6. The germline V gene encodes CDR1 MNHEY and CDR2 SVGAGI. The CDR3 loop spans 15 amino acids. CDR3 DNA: TGTGCCAGCAGTTACCGGGGGGACAGGTTCTATGGCTACACCTTC. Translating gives CASSYRGDRFYGYTF.

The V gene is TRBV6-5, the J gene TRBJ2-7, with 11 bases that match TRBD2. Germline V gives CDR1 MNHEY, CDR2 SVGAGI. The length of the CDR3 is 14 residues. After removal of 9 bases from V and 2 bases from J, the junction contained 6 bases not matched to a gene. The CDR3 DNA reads TGTGCCAGATCGGCTAGCGGGAGGCCCTACGAGCAGTACTTC. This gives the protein CARSASGRPYEQYF.

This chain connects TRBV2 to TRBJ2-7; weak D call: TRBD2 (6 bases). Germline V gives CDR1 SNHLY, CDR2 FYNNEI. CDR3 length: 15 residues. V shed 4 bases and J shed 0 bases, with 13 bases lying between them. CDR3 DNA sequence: TGTGCCAGCAGTGCCGTTGCGGGGAGCTCCTACGAGCAGTACTTC. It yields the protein CASSAVAGSSYEQYF.

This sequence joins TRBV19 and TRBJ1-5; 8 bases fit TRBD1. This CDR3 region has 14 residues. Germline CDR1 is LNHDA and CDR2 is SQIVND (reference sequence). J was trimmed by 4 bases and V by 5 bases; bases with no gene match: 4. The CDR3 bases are TGTGCCAGTAGTCTTGACAGGGGAAATCAGCCCCAGCATTTT. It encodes CASSLDRGNQPQHF.

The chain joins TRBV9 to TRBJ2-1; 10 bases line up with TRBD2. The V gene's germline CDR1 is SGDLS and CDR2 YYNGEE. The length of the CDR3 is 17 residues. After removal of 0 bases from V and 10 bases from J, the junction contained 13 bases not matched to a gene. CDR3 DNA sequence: TGTGCCAGCAGCGTAGCGGCTAGCGGGAGAGCGGGTGGAGAGCAGTTCTTC. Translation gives CASSVAASGRAGGEQFF. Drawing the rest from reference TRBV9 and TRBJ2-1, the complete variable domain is DSGVTQTPKHLITATGQRVTLRCSPRSGDLSVYWYQQSLDQGLQFLIQYYNGEERAKGNILERFSAQQFPDLHSELNLSSLELGDSALYFCASSVAASGRAGGEQFFGPGTRLTVL.

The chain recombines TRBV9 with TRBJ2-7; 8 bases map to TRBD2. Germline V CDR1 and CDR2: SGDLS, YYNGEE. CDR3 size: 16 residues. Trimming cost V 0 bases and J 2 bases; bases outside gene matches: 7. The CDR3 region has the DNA TGTGCCAGCAGCGTAGAGGCTAGCGGGTTCCCCTACGAGCAGTACTTC. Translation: CASSVEASGFPYEQYF.

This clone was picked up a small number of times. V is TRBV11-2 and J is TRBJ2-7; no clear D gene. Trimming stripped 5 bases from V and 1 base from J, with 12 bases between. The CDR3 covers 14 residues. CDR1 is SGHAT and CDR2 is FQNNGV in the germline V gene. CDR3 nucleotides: TGTGCCAGCAGCCCTTTGACACATTCCTACGAGCAGTACTTC. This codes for CASSPLTHSYEQYF.

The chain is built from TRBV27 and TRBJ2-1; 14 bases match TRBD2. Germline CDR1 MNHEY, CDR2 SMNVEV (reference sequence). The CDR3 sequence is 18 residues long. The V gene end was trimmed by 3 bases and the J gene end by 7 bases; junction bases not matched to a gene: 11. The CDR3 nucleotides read TGTGCCAGCAGTTTCCACGGGACTAGCGGGAGTATAAGGAATGAGCAGTTCTTC. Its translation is CASSFHGTSGSIRNEQFF.

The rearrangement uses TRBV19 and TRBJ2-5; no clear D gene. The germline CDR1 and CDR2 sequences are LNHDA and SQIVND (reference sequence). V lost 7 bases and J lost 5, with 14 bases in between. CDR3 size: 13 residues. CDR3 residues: CASNLGPRETQYF. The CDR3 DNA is TGTGCCAGTAATCTAGGTCCCCGGGAGACCCAGTACTTC.

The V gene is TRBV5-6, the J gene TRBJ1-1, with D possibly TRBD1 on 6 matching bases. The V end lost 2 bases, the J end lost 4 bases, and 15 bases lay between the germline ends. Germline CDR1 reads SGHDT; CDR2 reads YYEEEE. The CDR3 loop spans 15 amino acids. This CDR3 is CASSFAPTGSTEAFF. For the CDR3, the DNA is TGTGCCAGCAGCTTTGCCCCTACAGGGTCCACTGAAGCTTTCTTT.

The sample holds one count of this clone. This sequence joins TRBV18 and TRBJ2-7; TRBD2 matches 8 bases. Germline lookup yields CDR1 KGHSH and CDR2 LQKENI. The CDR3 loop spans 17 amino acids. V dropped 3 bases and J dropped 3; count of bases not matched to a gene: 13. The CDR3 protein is CASSPAGGGVEGYEQYF. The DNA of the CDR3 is TGTGCCAGCTCACCTGCGGGAGGCGGGGTCGAAGGCTACGAGCAGTACTTC.